This T cell receptor (beta chain) appears in the sequencing data of a study of tissue T cells after allogeneic stem cell transplantation. General study findings and limits: Alloreactivity or antigen specificity of tissue TCRs was not determined; some clones might be host cells. Within patients, tissue anatomy strongly shaped TCR repertoire composition.

A note on this clone: No antigen is known for it. The germline and genes are mouse ones. Read coverage stops 1 residue before the CDR3 terminus; the germline J gene supplies the remainder.

The ends lost 4 bases at V and 6 bases at J; junction bases unmatched: 3. The CDR3 covers 13 residues. Per the germline V gene, CDR1 is FNHDT and CDR2 is SITEND (reference sequence). The protocol was immunoSEQ multiplex PCR, while the TCRdb copy is restricted to in-frame clones and leaves out a portion. Of thousands of clones listed, about half are singletons. Specified time point: mouse harvest day 7 after allogeneic transplant. Tail vein injection delivered 10^7 T-cell-depleted bone marrow cells and 10^6 splenic CD5+ T cells. Tissues came from B6→BALB/c major-mismatch GVHD mice at day 7 or 14. The V gene is TRBV19, the J gene TRBJ2-7; the match to TRBD1 covers 11 bases. The clonotype was recovered from a female BALB/c mouse given C57BL/6 T cells with graft-versus-host disease after an allogeneic hematopoietic cell transplant. Sequencing was carried out using gut tissue. The CDR3 reads CASSRDRGSEQYF. Partial CDR3 DNA: TGTGCCAGCAGTCGGGACAGGGGGAGTGAACAGTAC.